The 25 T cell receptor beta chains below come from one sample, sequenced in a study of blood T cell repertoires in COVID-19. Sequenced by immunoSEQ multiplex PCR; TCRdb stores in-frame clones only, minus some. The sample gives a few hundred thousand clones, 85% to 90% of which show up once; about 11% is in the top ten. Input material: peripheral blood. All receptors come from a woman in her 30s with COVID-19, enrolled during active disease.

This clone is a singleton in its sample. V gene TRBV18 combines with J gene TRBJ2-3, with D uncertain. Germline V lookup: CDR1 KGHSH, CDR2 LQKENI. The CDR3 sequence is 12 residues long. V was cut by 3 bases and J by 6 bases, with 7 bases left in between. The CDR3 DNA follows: TGTGCCAGCTCACCGCCGGGTGATACGCAGTATTTT. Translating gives CASSPPGDTQYF.

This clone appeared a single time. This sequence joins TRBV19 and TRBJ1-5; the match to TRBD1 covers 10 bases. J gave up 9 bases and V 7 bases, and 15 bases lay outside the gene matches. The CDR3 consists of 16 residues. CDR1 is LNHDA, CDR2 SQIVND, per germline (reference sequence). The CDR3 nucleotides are TGTGCCAGTACCCGTACGACAGGGGGCCTCATTTTGCCCCAGCATTTT. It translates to CASTRTTGGLILPQHF.

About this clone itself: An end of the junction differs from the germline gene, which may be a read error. The DNA for the CDR3 is TGTGTCAGCAGTTGGCAGGGAGGAATCTATGGCTACACCTTC. This gives the protein CVSSWQGGIYGYTF. This chain uses TRBV6-2 or TRBV6-3 with TRBJ1-2; maybe TRBD1 (5 bases). The CDR3 runs 14 residues. Germline V gives CDR1 MNHEY, CDR2 SVGEGT.

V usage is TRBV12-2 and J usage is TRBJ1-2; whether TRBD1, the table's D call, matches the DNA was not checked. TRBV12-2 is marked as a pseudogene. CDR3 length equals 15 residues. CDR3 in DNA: TGTGCAAGTCGCCTCCGGGACAGGATTAGTTATGGCTACACCTTC. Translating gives CASRLRDRISYGYTF.

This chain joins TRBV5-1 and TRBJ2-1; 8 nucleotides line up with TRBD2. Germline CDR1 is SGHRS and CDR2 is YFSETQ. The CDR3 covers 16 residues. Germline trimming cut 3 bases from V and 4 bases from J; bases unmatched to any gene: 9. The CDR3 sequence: CASSYLAGSVYNEQFF. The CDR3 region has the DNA TGCGCCAGCAGCTACTTAGCGGGATCGGTTTACAATGAGCAGTTCTTC.

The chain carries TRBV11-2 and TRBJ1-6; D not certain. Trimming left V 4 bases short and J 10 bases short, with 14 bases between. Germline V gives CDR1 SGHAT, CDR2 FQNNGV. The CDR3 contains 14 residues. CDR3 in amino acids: CASSSGRVGSPLHF. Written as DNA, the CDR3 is TGTGCCAGCAGCTCCGGGCGGGTAGGCTCACCCCTCCACTTT.

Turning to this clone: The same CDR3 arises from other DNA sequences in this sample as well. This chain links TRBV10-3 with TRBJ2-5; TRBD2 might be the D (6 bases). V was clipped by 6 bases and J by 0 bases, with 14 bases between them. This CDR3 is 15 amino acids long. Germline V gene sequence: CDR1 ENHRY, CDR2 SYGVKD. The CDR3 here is CAISEQGDYQETQYF. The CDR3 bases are TGTGCCATCAGCGAGCAAGGGGACTACCAAGAGACCCAGTACTTC.

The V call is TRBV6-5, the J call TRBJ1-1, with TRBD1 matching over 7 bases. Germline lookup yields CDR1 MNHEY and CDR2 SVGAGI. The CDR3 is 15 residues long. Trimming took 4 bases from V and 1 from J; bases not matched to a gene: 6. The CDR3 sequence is CASSSHRTGNTEAFF. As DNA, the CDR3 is TGTGCCAGCAGTTCTCATCGGACAGGGAACACTGAAGCTTTCTTT.

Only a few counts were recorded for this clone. CDR3 nucleotide sequence: TGTGCCAGCAGCCCCTCGGGGGCTAATGAAAAACTGTTTTTT. Translation gives CASSPSGANEKLFF. The rearrangement joins TRBV6-5 to TRBJ1-4; D may be TRBD1 (5 bases). Germline CDR1 reads MNHEY; CDR2 reads SVGAGI. V was pared by 6 bases and J by 3 bases, with 11 bases between. The CDR3 is 14 residues long.

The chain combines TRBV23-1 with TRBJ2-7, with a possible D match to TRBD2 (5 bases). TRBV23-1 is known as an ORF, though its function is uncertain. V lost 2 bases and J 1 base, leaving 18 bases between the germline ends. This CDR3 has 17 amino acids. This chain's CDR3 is CASSQLHTRVTSYEQYF. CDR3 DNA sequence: TGCGCCAGCAGTCAACTCCACACGAGGGTGACATCCTACGAGCAGTACTTC.

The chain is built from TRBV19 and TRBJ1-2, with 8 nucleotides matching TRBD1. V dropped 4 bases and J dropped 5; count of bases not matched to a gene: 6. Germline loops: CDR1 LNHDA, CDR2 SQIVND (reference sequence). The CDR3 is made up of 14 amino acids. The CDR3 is CASSTSGTGYGYTF. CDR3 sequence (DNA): TGTGCCAGTAGTACGTCCGGGACAGGTTATGGCTACACCTTC.

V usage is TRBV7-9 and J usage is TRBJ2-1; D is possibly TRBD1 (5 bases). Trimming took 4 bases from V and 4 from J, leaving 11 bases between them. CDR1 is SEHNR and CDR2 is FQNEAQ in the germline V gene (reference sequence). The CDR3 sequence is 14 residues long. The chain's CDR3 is CASSSLGPYNEQFF. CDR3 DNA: TGTGCCAGCAGCTCTCTGGGGCCTTACAATGAGCAGTTCTTC.

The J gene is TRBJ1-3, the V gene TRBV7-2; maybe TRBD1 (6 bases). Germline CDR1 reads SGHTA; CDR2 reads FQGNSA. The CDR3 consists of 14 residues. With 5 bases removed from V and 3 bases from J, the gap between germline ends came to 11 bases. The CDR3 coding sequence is TGTGCCAGCAGCGCCAGGGGCGGTGGAAACACCATATATTTT. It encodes CASSARGGGNTIYF. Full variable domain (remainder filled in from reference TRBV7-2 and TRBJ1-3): GAGVSQSPSNKVTEKGKDVELRCDPISGHTALYWYRQSLGQGLEFLIYFQGNSAPDKSGLPSDRFSAERTGGSVSTLTIQRTQQEDSAVYLCASSARGGGNTIYFGEGSWLTVV.

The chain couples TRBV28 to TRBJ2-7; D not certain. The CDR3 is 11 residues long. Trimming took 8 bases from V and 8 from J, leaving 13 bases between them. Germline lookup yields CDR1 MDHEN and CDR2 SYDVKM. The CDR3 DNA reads TGTGCCAGCGCCCTCCCTACCCAGCAGTACTTC. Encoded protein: CASALPTQQYF. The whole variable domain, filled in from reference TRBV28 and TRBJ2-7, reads DVKVTQSSRYLVKRTGEKVFLECVQDMDHENMFWYRQDPGLGLRLIYFSYDVKMKEKGDIPEGYSVSREKKERFSLILESASTNQTSMYLCASALPTQQYFGPGTRLTVT.

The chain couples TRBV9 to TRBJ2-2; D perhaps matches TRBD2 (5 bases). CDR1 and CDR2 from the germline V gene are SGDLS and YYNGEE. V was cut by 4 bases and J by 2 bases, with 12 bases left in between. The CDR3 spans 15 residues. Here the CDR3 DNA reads TGTGCCAGCAGCCCTCCGAGCGGCAACACCGGGGAGCTGTTTTTT. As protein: CASSPPSGNTGELFF.

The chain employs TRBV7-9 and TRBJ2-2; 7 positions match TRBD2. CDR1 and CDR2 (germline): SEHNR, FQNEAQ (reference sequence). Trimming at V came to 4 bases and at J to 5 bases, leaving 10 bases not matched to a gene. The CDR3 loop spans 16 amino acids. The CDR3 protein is CASSSPGRRETGELFF. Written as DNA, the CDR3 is TGTGCCAGCAGCTCACCCGGACGGCGGGAGACCGGGGAGCTGTTTTTT.

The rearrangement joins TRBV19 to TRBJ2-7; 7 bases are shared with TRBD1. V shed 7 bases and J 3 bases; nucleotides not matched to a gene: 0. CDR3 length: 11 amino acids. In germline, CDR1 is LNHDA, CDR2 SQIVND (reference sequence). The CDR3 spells CASTGGYEQYF. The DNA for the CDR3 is TGTGCCAGTACAGGGGGCTACGAGCAGTACTTC.

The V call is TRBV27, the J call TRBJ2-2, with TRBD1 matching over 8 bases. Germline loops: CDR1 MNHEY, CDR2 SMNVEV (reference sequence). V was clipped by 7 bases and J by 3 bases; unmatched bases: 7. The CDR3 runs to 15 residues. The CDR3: CASMAGQVHTGELFF. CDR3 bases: TGTGCCAGCATGGCGGGACAGGTACACACCGGGGAGCTGTTTTTT.

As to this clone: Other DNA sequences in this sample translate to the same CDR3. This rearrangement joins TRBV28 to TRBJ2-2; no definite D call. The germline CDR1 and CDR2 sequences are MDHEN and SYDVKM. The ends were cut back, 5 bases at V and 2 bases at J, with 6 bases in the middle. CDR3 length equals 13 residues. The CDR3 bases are TGTGCCAGCAGTCCGAGCAACACCGGGGAGCTGTTTTTT. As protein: CASSPSNTGELFF.

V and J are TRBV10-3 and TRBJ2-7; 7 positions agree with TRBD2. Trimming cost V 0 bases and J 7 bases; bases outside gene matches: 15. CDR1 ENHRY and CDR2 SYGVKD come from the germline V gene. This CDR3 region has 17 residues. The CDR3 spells CAISESAAAGERGEQYF. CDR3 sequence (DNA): TGTGCCATCAGTGAGTCAGCGGCGGCGGGAGAACGTGGTGAGCAGTACTTC.

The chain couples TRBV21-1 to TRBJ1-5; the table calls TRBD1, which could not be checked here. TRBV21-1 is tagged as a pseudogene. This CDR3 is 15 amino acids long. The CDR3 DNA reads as TGTGCCAGCAGCAAATATGACAGGGGGCGTCAGCCCCAGCATTTT. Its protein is CASSKYDRGRQPQHF.

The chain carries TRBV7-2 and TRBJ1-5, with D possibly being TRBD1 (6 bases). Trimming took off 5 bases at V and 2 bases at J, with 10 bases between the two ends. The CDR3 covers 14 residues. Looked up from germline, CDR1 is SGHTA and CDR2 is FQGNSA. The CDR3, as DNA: TGTGCCAGCAGCACTCGACAGGGCAATCAGCCCCAGCATTTT. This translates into CASSTRQGNQPQHF.

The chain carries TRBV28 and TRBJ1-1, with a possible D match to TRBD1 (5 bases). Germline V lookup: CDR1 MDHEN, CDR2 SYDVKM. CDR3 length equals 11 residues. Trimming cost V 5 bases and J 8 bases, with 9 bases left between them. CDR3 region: CASSRQWEAFF. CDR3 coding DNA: TGTGCCAGCAGTCGACAGTGGGAAGCTTTCTTT.

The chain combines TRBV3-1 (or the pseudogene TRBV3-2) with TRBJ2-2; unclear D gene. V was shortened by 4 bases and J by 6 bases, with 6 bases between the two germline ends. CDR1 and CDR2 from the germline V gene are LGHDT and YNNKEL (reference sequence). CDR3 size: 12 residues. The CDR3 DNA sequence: TGTGCCAGCAGCCCCCTCGCCGGGGAGCTGTTTTTT. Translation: CASSPLAGELFF.

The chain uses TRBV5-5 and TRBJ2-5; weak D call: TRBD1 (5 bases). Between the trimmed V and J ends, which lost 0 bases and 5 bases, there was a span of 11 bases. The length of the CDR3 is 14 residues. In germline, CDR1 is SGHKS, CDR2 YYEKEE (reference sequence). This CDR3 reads CASSLGSGWETQYF. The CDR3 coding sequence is TGTGCCAGCAGCTTGGGTTCAGGGTGGGAGACCCAGTACTTC.